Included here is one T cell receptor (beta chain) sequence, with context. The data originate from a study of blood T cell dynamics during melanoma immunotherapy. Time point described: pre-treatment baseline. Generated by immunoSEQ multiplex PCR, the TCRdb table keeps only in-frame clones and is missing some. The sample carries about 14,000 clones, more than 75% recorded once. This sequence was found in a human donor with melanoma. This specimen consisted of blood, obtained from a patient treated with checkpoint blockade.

Written as DNA, the CDR3 is TGCGCCAGCAGCCAAGAAGGGTCGGAGCAGTTCTTC. This encodes CASSQEGSEQFF. V usage is TRBV4-1 and J usage is TRBJ2-1; no firm D call. Trimming shortened V by 0 bases and J by 10 bases, and 7 bases separated the two germline ends. The CDR3 has 12 amino acids. Germline lookup yields CDR1 MGHRA and CDR2 YSYEKL.